Detailed here is one TCR beta chain. CDR1 SGHAT and CDR2 FQNNGV come from the germline V gene. V was clipped by 5 bases and J by 9 bases; unmatched bases: 5. There are 12 residues in the CDR3. Using immunoSEQ multiplex PCR, the repertoire was profiled, and TCRdb retains in-frame clones only, with some absent. Of about 130,000 clones in the sample, around three quarters are singletons; the top ten hold roughly 10%. The record originates from a study of blood T cell repertoires in COVID-19. The TCR was taken from a human donor in a cohort sampled during active COVID-19. Source material: peripheral blood. The chain combines TRBV11-2 with TRBJ2-3, with TRBD2 identical over 7 bases. CDR3 in DNA: TGTGCCAGCAGCCGGACTAGATCAACGCAGTATTTT. Translated, it gives CASSRTRSTQYF.